The next 3 T cell receptor beta chains were all read from a single sample in a study of blood T cell repertoires in COVID-19. Using immunoSEQ multiplex PCR, the repertoire was profiled, and TCRdb retains in-frame clones only, with some absent. Here the sample spans 200,000 to 300,000 clones, 65% to 90% being singletons. The specimen was peripheral blood. The receptors shown here come from a man aged 50 to 59 with COVID-19, enrolled during active disease.

The chain links TRBV7-6 to TRBJ2-5, with D perhaps TRBD2 (6 bases). Per the germline V gene, CDR1 is SGHVS and CDR2 is FNYEAQ. V shed 1 base and J shed 5 bases, with 14 bases lying between them. The CDR3 is 15 amino acids. This CDR3 reads CASSLGVGGRETQYF. CDR3 in DNA: TGTGCCAGCAGCTTAGGTGTGGGGGGACGGGAGACCCAGTACTTC.

This sequence joins TRBV18 and TRBJ2-2, with 7 bases that match TRBD1. The CDR3 covers 15 residues. The ends lost 3 bases at V and 0 bases at J; junction bases unmatched: 1. The germline CDR1 and CDR2 sequences are KGHSH and LQKENI. In DNA form, the CDR3 reads TGTGCCAGCTCACCGGACAGGTCGAACACCGGGGAGCTGTTTTTT. This gives the protein CASSPDRSNTGELFF. The variable domain in full, completed from reference TRBV18 and TRBJ2-2, reads NAGVMQNPRHLVRRRGQEARLRCSPMKGHSHVYWYRQLPEEGLKFMVYLQKENIIDESGMPKERFSAEFPKEGPSILRIQQVVRGDSAAYFCASSPDRSNTGELFFGEGSRLTVL.

J is TRBJ2-2 and V is TRBV19; 8 nucleotides line up with TRBD1. V shed 7 bases and J 5 bases; nucleotides not matched to a gene: 6. This CDR3 comprises 14 residues. Germline V gene sequence: CDR1 LNHDA, CDR2 SQIVND (reference sequence). The CDR3 coding sequence is TGTGCCAGTACCGTACAGGGGGTGACCGGGGAGCTGTTTTTT. Its translation: CASTVQGVTGELFF.